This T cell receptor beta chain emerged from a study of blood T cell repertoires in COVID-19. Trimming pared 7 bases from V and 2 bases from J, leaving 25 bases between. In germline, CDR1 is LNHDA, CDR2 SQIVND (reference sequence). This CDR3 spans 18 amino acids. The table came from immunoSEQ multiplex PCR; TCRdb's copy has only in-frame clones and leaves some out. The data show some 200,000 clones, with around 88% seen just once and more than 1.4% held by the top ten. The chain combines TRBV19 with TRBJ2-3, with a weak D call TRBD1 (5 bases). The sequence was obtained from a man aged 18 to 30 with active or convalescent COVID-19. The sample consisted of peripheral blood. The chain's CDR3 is CASKFSPDGDRFTDTQYF. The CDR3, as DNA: TGTGCCAGTAAATTTTCTCCGGATGGAGACAGATTCACAGATACGCAGTATTTT.